One sample yielded the 13 T cell receptor beta chains listed below, sequenced in a study of persistence of HIV-infected CD4 T cells. The immunoSEQ assay was version 4, run in survey mode. TCRdb's table, derived via immunoSEQ multiplex PCR, lists solely in-frame clones and lacks some. The sample gives 48,000 or so clones, about 80% of which show up once; around 3% is in the top ten. No cognate antigen is known for these TCRs. Stimulation used around 10 ug/mL lysate from CMV-infected fibroblasts. Sorted nonresponding memory CD4+ T cells were CD40L-negative, CD69-negative, CD45RO-high. The specimen comprised CD4+ T cells sorted from PBMCs after approximately 20-hour stimulation, sampled from a patient who received antiretroviral therapy. The receptor set was obtained from an adult man with HIV who was CMV-seropositive.

This chain joins TRBV6-5 and TRBJ2-3; 7 nucleotides agree with TRBD2. Germline loops: CDR1 MNHEY, CDR2 SVGAGI. After removal of 4 bases from V and 2 bases from J, the junction contained 6 bases not matched to a gene. CDR3 length equals 15 residues. The CDR3 loop is CASSSISGYTDTQYF. The DNA of the CDR3 is TGTGCCAGCAGTTCGATTAGCGGGTACACAGATACGCAGTATTTT.

The chain recombines TRBV10-3 with TRBJ2-7; TRBD1 might be the D (6 bases). Per germline, CDR1 ENHRY and CDR2 SYGVKD. This CDR3 contains 15 residues. Trimming cost V 6 bases and J 0 bases, with 15 bases left between them. The CDR3 DNA is TGTGCCATCAGAGAGACAGGATTAGCCTCCTACGAGCAGTACTTC. Translated, it gives CAIRETGLASYEQYF.

The chain employs TRBV2 and TRBJ1-5, with D uncertain. The CDR3 contains 14 residues. V was shortened by 6 bases and J by 5 bases, with 14 bases between the two germline ends. The germline gives CDR1 SNHLY, CDR2 FYNNEI. The CDR3 coding sequence is TGTGCCAGCAGGGATGACGAATGGGATCAGCCCCAGCATTTT. It translates to CASRDDEWDQPQHF.

The gene calls are TRBV5-5 and TRBJ2-7, with 7 bases fitting TRBD1. The germline gives CDR1 SGHKS, CDR2 YYEKEE (reference sequence). Trimming at V came to 1 base and at J to 6 bases, leaving 10 bases not matched to a gene. The CDR3 runs 15 residues. CDR3 sequence: CASSLLGFAGGEQYF. CDR3 coding DNA: TGTGCCAGCAGCTTGTTGGGTTTTGCAGGGGGCGAGCAGTACTTC.

The J gene is TRBJ2-1, the V gene TRBV6-4, with D tentatively TRBD2 (6 bases). The CDR3 consists of 15 residues. V was cut by 0 bases and J by 8 bases, with 14 bases left in between. Germline V gives CDR1 MRHNA, CDR2 SNTAGT. Here the CDR3 DNA reads TGTGCCAGCAGTGACTCCGGCGGGATAGCCGATGAGCAGTTCTTC. Translation: CASSDSGGIADEQFF.

The chain couples TRBV27 to TRBJ2-7; D not certain. Trimming stripped 6 bases from V and 2 bases from J, with 14 bases between. The germline gives CDR1 MNHEY, CDR2 SMNVEV (reference sequence). The CDR3 is 14 amino acids. CDR3 sequence: CASSPSRVAYEQYF. DNA of the CDR3: TGTGCCAGCAGCCCGTCCCGGGTTGCCTACGAGCAGTACTTC.

The V and J genes are TRBV6-1 and TRBJ1-1; unclear D gene. The CDR3 runs 14 residues. Germline V gene lookup returns CDR1 MNHNS and CDR2 SASEGT. V was cut by 2 bases and J by 0 bases, with 7 bases left in between. The CDR3 bases are TGTGCCAGCAGTGAACCACATATGAACACTGAAGCTTTCTTT. It codes for CASSEPHMNTEAFF.

V and J are TRBV7-9 and TRBJ2-7, with 9 nucleotides matching TRBD1. Germline assignment: CDR1 SEHNR and CDR2 FQNEAQ (reference sequence). The junction had 6 bases not matched to a gene; V was cut back by 5 bases and J by 4 bases. The CDR3 contains 14 residues. CDR3 bases: TGTGCCAGCAGCCGCGGGACAGGGAGGTACGAGCAGTACTTC. It is translated as CASSRGTGRYEQYF.

The rearrangement uses TRBV13 and TRBJ1-4; D is possibly TRBD1 (5 bases). Trimming left V 4 bases short and J 0 bases short, with 9 bases between. The length of the CDR3 is 15 residues. The germline CDR1 and CDR2 sequences are PRHDT and FYEKMQ (reference sequence). The CDR3 here is CASSYRGATNEKLFF. The DNA of the CDR3 is TGTGCCAGCAGCTACCGGGGCGCAACTAATGAAAAACTGTTTTTT.

The chain couples TRBV10-1 to TRBJ2-7; D remains unclear. CDR3 size: 11 residues. Trimming shortened V by 0 bases and J by 7 bases, and 4 bases separated the two germline ends. Germline values: CDR1 WNHNN, CDR2 SYGVQD (reference sequence). CDR3 loop: CASSESGEQYF. For the CDR3, the DNA is TGCGCCAGCAGTGAGTCGGGAGAGCAGTACTTC.

This clone was observed a single time. The rearrangement uses TRBV19 and TRBJ1-4; no definite D call. The CDR3 is made up of 13 amino acids. Trimming cost V 6 bases and J 0 bases, with 5 bases left between them. Germline CDR1 is LNHDA and CDR2 is SQIVND (reference sequence). The CDR3 region is CASRRATNEKLFF. The CDR3 DNA reads TGTGCCAGTAGACGCGCAACTAATGAAAAACTGTTTTTT.

The CDR3 sequence is CAIKASGEETQYF. The CDR3, as DNA: TGTGCCATCAAGGCTAGCGGTGAAGAGACCCAGTACTTC. J is TRBJ2-5 and V is TRBV10-3; 7 bases line up with TRBD2. V was clipped by 7 bases and J by 3 bases; unmatched bases: 5. The CDR3 extends over 13 amino acids. CDR1 and CDR2 from the germline V gene are ENHRY and SYGVKD.

CDR3 bases: TGTGCCATCAGTGAGTCCGACAGGTTAGGCGATGGCTACACCTTC. Translating gives CAISESDRLGDGYTF. V usage is TRBV10-3 and J usage is TRBJ1-2; D might be TRBD1 (6 bases). Germline CDR1 is ENHRY and CDR2 is SYGVKD. The CDR3 consists of 15 residues. V lost 0 bases and J 6 bases, leaving 14 bases between the germline ends.